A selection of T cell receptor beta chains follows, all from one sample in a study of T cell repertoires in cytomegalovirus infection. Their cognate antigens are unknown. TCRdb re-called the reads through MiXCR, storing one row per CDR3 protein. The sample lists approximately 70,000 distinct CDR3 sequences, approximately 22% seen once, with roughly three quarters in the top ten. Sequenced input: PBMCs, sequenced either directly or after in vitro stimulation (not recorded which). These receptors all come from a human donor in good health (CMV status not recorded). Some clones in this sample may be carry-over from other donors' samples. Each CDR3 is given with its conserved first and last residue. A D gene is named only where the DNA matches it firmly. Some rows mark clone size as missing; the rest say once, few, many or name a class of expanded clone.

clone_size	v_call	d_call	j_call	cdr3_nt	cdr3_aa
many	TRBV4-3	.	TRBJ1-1	TGCGCCAGCAGCCATGACCCGGGGACCAACACTGAAGCTTTCTTT	CASSHDPGTNTEAFF
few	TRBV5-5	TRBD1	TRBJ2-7	TGTGCCAGCAGCTTGTCCGGGACAGGGGACTACGAGCAGTACTTC	CASSLSGTGDYEQYF
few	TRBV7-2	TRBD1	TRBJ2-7	TGTGCCAGCAGCTTAGTCAGGGGGCAAACCTACGAGCAGTACTTC	CASSLVRGQTYEQYF
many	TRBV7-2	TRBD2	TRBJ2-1	TGTGCCAGCAGCTTACTAGGGAGACTAGCGGGAGGTGAGCAGTTCTTC	CASSLLGRLAGGEQFF
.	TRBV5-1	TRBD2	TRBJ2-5	TGCGCCAGCAGTCTGCGGGAGGGCCGAGAGACCCAGTACTTC	CASSLREGRETQYF
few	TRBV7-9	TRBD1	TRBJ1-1	TGTGCCAGCAGACCATACCCATCCTCGACAGGGAGCACTGAAGCTTTCTTT	CASRPYPSSTGSTEAFF
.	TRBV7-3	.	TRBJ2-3	TGTGCCAGCAGAAGCGGCGAACACAGATACGCAGTATTT	CASRSGEHRYAVF
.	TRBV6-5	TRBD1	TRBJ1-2	TGTGCCAGCAGTTACCTTACGGACAGGCGAAATGGCTACACCTTC	CASSYLTDRRNGYTF
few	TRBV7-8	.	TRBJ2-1	TGTGCCAGCAGCCCACCTGGGACTTCGCGTGAGCAGTTCTTC	CASSPPGTSREQFF
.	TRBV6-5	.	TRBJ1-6	TGTGCCAGCAGTTACTCGACCGGGGGTAGCTCCTATAATTCACCCCTCCACTTT	CASSYSTGGSSYNSPLHF
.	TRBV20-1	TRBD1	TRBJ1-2	TGCAGTGCTATACAGGGGAGTGGAGGCTACACCTTC	CSAIQGSGGYTF
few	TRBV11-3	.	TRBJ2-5	TGTGCCAGCAGCTTAAACAGCCAAGAGACCCAGTACTTC	CASSLNSQETQYF
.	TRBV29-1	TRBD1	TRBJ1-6	TGCAGCGTCGCGACCGGGACAGGGGAATCACCCCTCCACTTT	CSVATGTGESPLHF
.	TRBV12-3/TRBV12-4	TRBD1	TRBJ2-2	TGTGCCAGCACCGCCCGGGCAGGGGGAGAGACCGGGGAGCTGTTTTTT	CASTARAGGETGELFF
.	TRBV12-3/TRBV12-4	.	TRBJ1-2	TGTGCCAGCAGCCCCTCTTTCTATGGCTACACCTTC	CASSPSFYGYTF
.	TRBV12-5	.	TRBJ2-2	TGTGCTAGTGGTTTGGACCTGAACACCGGGGAGCTGTTTTTT	CASGLDLNTGELFF
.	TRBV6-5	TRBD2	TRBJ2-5	TGTGCCAGCAGTTACCAAACTACTAGCGGGAGGGCCGGAGAGACCCAGTACTTC	CASSYQTTSGRAGETQYF
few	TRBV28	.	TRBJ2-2	TGTGCCAGCCACAAGAACACCGGGGAGCTGTTTTTT	CASHKNTGELFF
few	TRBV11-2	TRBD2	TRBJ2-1	TGTGCCAGCAGCCCGTTCCCATTGGCGGGAGAGTTCAATGAGCAGTTCTTC	CASSPFPLAGEFNEQFF
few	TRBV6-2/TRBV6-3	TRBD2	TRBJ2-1	TGTGCCAGCAGTACTAGCGGGAGGTGGAATGAGCAGTTCTTC	CASSTSGRWNEQFF
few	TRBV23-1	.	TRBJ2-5	TGCGCCAGCAGTCAATCGTTATACGGACAGCAACCTTCCCAAGAGACCCAGTACTTC	CASSQSLYGQQPSQETQYF
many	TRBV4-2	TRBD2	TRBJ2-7	TGTGCCAGCAGCCAAGAGACTAGCGGATTAACCTACGAGCAGTACTTC	CASSQETSGLTYEQYF
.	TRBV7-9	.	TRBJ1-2	TGTGCCAGCAGCTCCTCCCTACTAGGGGGGGTCTATGGCTACACCTTC	CASSSSLLGGVYGYTF
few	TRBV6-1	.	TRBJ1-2	TGTGCCAGCAGCCGTCCCGGGCAGGGAACGGGCTACACCTTC	CASSRPGQGTGYTF
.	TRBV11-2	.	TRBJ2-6	TGTGCCAGCAGCAAGCACCGTCAGGGCTCTGGGGCCAACGTCCTGACTTTC	CASSKHRQGSGANVLTF
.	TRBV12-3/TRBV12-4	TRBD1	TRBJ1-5	TGTGCCAGCAGTGACAGGGATCAGCCCCAGCATTTT	CASSDRDQPQHF
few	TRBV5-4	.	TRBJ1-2	TGTGCCAGCAGCTTACAGTCCACAGGTGTCTATGGCTACACCTTC	CASSLQSTGVYGYTF
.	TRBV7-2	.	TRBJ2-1	TGTGCCAGCAGCTCAATCGCAGGAGACTCCTACAATGAGCAGTTCTTC	CASSSIAGDSYNEQFF
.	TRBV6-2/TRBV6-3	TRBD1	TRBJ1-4	TGTGCCAGCATACGAAACGGACAGGCTAATGAAAAACTGTTTTTT	CASIRNGQANEKLFF
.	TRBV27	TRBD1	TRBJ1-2	TGTGCCAGCAGCCTCAGGGGGGCGGATGGCTACACCTTC	CASSLRGADGYTF
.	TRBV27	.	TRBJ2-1	TGTGCCAGCACCCCTGGGGATAGAAGGAATGAGCAGTTCTTC	CASTPGDRRNEQFF
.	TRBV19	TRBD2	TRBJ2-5	TGTGCCAGTACACCCCGCGGGGGGCAGCAAGAGACCCAGTACTTC	CASTPRGGQQETQYF
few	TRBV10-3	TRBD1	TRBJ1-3	TGTGCCATCAGTGAGTCCGGAGGGACAGGGATTGGAAACACCATATATTTT	CAISESGGTGIGNTIYF
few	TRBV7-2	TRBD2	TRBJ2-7	TGTGCCAGCAGCCCCCAAAGGACTAGCAGCGAGCAGTACTTC	CASSPQRTSSEQYF
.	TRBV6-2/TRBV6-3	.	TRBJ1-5	TGTGCCAGCAAGCCTGACCCGGTTGGGAATCAGCCCCAGCATTTT	CASKPDPVGNQPQHF
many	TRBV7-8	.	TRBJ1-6	TGTGCCAGCAGCTTCGTCGAGGGCCAGAACCTCCACTTT	CASSFVEGQNLHF
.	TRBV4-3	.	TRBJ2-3	TGCGCCAGCAGCCAAGCGGGAAGGGATACGCAGTATTTT	CASSQAGRDTQYF
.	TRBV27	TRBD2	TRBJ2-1	TGTGCCAGCAGTTCCTCCCGGGGGGGTGAGCAGTTCTTC	CASSSSRGGEQFF
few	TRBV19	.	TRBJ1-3	TGTGCCAGCGGGTACTCTGGAAACACCATATATTTT	CASGYSGNTIYF
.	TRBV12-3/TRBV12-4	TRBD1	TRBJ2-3	TGTGCCAGCAGGGGACAGGGGCTAGGGACAGATACGCAGTATTTT	CASRGQGLGTDTQYF
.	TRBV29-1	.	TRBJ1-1	TGCAGCGTTGGCAAGGGGGGGGACACTGAAGCTTTCTTT	CSVGKGGDTEAFF